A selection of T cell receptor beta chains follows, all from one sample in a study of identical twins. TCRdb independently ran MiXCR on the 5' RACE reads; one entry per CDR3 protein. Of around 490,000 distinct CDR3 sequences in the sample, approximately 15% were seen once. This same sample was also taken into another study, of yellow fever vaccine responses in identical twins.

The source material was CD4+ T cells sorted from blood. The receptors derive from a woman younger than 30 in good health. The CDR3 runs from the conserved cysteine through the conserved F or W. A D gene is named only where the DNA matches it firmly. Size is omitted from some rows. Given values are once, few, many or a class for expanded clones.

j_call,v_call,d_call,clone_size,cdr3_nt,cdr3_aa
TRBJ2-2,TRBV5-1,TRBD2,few,TGCGCCAGCAGCTTGGTTGCGGGGGGAACCGGGGAGCTGTTTTTT,CASSLVAGGTGELFF
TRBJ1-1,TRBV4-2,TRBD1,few,TGTGCCAGCAGCCAAACTACGACAGGGGGCGTCACTGAAGCTTTCTTT,CASSQTTTGGVTEAFF
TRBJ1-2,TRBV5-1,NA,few,TGCGCCAGCAGCTTGGCCCCGGGGGACTATGGCTACACCTTC,CASSLAPGDYGYTF
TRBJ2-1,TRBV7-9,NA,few,TGTGCCAGCAGCTTACAGGGGGGGCCCTACAATGAGCAGTTCTTC,CASSLQGGPYNEQFF
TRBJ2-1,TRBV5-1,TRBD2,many,TGCGCCAGCAGCTCCCTAGCGGGAGGTCACAATGAGCAGTTCTTC,CASSSLAGGHNEQFF
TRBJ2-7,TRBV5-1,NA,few,TGCGCCAGCAGCTTGGGGGGCGGGACAAAGAACGAGCAGTACTTC,CASSLGGGTKNEQYF
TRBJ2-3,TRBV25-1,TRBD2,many,TGTGCCAGCAGTATGACTAGCGGGGGGCCCACAGATACGCAGTATTTT,CASSMTSGGPTDTQYF
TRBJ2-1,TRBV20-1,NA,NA,TGCAGTGCTAGAGATCATCAGGGTAGATGGAATGAGCAGTTCTTC,CSARDHQGRWNEQFF
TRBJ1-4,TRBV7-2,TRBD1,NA,TGTGCCAGCAGCTCGACAGGGAATAATGAAAAACTGTTTTTT,CASSSTGNNEKLFF
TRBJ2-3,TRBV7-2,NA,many,TGTGCCAGCAGCGCGGAAGGACAGCAAAAGAGCACAGATACGCAGTATTTT,CASSAEGQQKSTDTQYF
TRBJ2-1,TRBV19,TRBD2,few,TGTGCCAGTAGTTGGTCAGCGGGGGGGAAAGAGCAGTTCTTC,CASSWSAGGKEQFF
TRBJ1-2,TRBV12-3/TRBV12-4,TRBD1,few,TGTGCCAGCAGTTTAGAGGGACAGGGGGCCTATGGCTACACCTTC,CASSLEGQGAYGYTF
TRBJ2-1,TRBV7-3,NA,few,TGTGCCAGCAGCTTGGGGCCATCTCAAAGCTCCTACAATGAGCAGTTCTTC,CASSLGPSQSSYNEQFF
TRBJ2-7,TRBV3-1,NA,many,TGTGCCAGCAGCCATATTAGCCACGAGCAGTACTTC,CASSHISHEQYF
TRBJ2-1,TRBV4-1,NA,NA,TGCGCCAGCAGCCTCTCTAGGTTGTATGAGCAGTTCTTC,CASSLSRLYEQFF
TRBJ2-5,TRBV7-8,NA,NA,TGTGCCAGCAGACCCTCTCAAGAGACCCAGTACTTC,CASRPSQETQYF